This T cell receptor (beta chain) was captured by sequencing in a study of T-cell reconstitution after alpha-beta-depleted transplantation in children. General observations from the study: Newly produced T cells mostly accounted for T-cell counts and diversity one year post-transplant.

Preparation of the TCRbeta library was carried out with unique molecular identifiers. TCRdb fed the PCR reads into MiXCR, producing one record per CDR3 protein. The sample yields about 830,000 distinct CDR3 sequences, roughly 15% seen once. This clonotype was seen more than once but under ten times. The antigen is unknown. One end of the junction varies from germline; a read error may be responsible. The material was PBMCs, mostly from graft donor cells, obtained 360 days after TCRalphabeta/CD19-depleted stem cell transplant. This TCR derives from a male patient aged 10-17 years who had a stem cell transplant for acute lymphoblastic leukemia, so the T cells may come from the graft donor.

CDR3 region: CASSEDTGLEQYF. DNA for the CDR3: TGTGCCAGCAGCGAAGACACCGGCCTCGAGCAGTACTTC. The chain carries TRBV2 and TRBJ2-7; no clear D. Germline V gene lookup returns CDR1 SNHLY and CDR2 FYNNEI. CDR3 length equals 13 residues.